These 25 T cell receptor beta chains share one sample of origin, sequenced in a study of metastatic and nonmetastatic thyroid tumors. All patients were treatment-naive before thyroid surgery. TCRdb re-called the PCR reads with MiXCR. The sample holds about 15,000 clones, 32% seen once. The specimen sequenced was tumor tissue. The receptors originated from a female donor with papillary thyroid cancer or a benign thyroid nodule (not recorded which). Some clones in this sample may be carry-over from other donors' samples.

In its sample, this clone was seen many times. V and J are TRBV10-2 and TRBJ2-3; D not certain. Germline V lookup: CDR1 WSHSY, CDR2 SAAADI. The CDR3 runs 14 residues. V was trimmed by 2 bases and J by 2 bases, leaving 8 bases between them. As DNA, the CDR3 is TGCGCCAGCAGTGAGGTGGATGACACAGATACGCAGTATTTT. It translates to CASSEVDDTDTQYF.

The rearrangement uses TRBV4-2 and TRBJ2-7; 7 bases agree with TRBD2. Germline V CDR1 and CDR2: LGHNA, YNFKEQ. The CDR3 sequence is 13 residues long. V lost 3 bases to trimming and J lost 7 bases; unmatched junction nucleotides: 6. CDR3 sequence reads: CASSQAHGGEQYF. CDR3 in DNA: TGTGCCAGCAGCCAGGCCCACGGGGGGGAGCAGTACTTC.

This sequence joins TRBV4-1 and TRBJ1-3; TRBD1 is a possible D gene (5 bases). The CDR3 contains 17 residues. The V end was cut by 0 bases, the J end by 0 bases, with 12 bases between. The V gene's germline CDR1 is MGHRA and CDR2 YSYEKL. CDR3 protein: CASSQDSWDHSGNTIYF. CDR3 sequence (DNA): TGCGCCAGCAGCCAAGATTCCTGGGACCACTCTGGAAACACCATATATTTT.

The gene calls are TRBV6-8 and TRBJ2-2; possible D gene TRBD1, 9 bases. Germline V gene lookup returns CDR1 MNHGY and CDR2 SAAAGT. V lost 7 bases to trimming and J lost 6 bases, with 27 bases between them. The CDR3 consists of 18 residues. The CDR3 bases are TGTGCCAGCAAATCCGGGACAGGGAAGCGGGGGCGGGCCGGGGAGCTGTTTTTT. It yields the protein CASKSGTGKRGRAGELFF.

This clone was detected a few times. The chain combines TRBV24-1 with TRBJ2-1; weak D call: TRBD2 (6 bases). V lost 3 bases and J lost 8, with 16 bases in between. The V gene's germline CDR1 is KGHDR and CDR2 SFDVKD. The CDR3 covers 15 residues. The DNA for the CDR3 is TGTGCCACCAGTGATCCGACAGTCTGGGAGGATGAGCAGTTCTTC. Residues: CATSDPTVWEDEQFF.

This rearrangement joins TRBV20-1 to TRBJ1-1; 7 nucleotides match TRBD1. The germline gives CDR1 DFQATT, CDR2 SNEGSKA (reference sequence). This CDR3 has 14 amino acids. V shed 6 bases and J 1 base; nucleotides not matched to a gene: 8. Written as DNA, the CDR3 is TGCAGTGCCTTGAGACAGGGTAAGAACACTGAAGCTTTCTTT. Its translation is CSALRQGKNTEAFF.

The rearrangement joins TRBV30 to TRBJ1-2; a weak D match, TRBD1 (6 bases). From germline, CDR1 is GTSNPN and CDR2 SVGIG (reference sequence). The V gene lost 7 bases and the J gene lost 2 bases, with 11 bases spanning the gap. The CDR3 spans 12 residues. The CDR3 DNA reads TGTGCCTTACTTACAGGGAACTATGGCTACACCTTC. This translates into CALLTGNYGYTF.

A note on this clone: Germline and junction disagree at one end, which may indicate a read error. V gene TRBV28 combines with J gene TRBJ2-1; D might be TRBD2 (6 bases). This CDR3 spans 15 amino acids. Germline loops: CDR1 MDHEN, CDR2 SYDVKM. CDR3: CASSLSGLSYNEQFF. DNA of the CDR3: TGCGCCAGCAGTCTTAGCGGTCTCTCCTACAATGAGCAGTTCTTC.

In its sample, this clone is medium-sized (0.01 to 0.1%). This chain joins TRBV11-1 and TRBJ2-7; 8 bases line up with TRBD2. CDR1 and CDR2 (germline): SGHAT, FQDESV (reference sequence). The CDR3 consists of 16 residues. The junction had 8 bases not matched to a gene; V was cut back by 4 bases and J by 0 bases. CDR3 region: CASSWTGSGSSYEQYF. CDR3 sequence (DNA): TGTGCCAGCAGCTGGACGGGAAGCGGGAGCTCCTACGAGCAGTACTTC.

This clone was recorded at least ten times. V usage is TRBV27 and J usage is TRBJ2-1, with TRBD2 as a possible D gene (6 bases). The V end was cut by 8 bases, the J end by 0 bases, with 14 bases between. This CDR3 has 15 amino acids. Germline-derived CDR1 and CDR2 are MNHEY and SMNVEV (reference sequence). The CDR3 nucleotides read TGTGCCAGCGGAAGCGGGTTCAGCTCCTACAATGAGCAGTTCTTC. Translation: CASGSGFSSYNEQFF.

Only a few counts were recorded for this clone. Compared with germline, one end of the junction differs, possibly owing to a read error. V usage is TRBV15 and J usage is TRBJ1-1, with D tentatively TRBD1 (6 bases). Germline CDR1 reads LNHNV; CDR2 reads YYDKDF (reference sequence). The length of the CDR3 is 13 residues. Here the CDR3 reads CATIRRGGTEAFF. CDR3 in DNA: TGTGCCACCATCAGAAGGGGGGGTACTGAAGCTTTCTTT.

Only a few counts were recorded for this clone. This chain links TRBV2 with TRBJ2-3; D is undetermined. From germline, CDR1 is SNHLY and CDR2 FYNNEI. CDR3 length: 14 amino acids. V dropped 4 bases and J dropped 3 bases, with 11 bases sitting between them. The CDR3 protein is CASSGRAWTDTQYF. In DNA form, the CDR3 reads TGTGCCAGCAGTGGTAGGGCTTGGACAGATACGCAGTATTTT. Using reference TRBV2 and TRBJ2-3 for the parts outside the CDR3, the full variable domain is EPEVTQTPSHQVTQMGQEVILRCVPISNHLYFYWYRQILGQKVEFLVSFYNNEISEKSEIFDDQFSVERPDGSNFTLKIRSTKLEDSAMYFCASSGRAWTDTQYFGPGTRLTVL.

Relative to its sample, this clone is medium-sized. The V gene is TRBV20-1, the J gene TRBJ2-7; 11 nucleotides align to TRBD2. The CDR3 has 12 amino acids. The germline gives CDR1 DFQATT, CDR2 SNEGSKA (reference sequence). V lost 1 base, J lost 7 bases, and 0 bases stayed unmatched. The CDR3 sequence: CSARGLAGEQYF. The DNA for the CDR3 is TGCAGTGCTAGAGGACTAGCGGGAGAGCAGTACTTC.

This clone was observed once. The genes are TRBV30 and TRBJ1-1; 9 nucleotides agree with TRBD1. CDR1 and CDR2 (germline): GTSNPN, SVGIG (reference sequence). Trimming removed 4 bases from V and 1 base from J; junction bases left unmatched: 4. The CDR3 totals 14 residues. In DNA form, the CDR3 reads TGTGCCTGGAAGACGGGACAGGGGAACACTGAAGCTTTCTTT. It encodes CAWKTGQGNTEAFF.

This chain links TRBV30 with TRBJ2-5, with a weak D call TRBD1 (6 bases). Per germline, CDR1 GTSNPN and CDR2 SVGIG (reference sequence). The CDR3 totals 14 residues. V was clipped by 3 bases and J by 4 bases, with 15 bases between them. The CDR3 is CAWRPIRGIETQYF. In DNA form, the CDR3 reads TGTGCCTGGAGACCGATTAGGGGGATAGAGACCCAGTACTTC.

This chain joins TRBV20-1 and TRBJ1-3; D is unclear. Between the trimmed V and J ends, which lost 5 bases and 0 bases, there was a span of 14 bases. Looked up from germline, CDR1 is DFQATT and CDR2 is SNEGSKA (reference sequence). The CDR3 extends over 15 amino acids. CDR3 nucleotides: TGCAGTGCTGCCTCCCAGGTAGCCTCTGGAAACACCATATATTTT. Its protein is CSAASQVASGNTIYF.

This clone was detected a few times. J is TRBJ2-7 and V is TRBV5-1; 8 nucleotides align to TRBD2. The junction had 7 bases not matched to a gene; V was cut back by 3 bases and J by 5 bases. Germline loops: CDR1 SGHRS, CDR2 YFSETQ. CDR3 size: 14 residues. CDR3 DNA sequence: TGCGCCAGCAGCTGGGGACTAGTTCGGGACGAGCAGTACTTC. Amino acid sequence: CASSWGLVRDEQYF.

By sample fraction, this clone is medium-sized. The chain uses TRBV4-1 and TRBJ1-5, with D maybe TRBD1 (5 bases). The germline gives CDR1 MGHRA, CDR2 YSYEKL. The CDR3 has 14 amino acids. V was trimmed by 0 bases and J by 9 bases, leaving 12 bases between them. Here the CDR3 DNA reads TGCGCCAGCAGCCAAGAAGAGGGGCCAGGGCCCCAGCATTTT. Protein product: CASSQEEGPGPQHF.

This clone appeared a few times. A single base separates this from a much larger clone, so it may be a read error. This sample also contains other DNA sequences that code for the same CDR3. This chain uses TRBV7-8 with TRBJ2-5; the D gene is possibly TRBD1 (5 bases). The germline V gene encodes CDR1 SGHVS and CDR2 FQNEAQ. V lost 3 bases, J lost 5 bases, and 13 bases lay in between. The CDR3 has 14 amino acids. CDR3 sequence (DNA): TGTGCCAGCAGCTTTCGCCAGGGCGGTGAGACCCAGTACTTC. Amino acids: CASSFRQGGETQYF. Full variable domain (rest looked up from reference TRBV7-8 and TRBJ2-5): GAGVSQSPRYKVAKRGQDVALRCDPISGHVSLFWYQQALGQGPEFLTYFQNEAQLDKSGLPSDRFFAERPEGSVSTLKIQRTQQEDSAVYLCASSFRQGGETQYFGPGTRLLVL.

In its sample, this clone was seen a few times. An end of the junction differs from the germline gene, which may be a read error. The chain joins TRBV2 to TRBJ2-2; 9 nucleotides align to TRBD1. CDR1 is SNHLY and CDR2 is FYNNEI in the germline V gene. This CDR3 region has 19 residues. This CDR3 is CASSGLAGVTGGYTGELFF. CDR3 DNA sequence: TGTGCCAGCAGTGGCCTTGCGGGCGTGACAGGGGGGTACACCGGTGAGCTGTTTTTT.

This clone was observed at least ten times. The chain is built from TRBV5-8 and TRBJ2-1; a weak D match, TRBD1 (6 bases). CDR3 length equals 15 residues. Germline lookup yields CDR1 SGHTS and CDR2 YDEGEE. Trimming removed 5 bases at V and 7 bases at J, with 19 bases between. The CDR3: CASRRHRVIGNEQFF. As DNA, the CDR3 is TGTGCCAGCAGACGACACAGGGTAATAGGGAATGAGCAGTTCTTC.

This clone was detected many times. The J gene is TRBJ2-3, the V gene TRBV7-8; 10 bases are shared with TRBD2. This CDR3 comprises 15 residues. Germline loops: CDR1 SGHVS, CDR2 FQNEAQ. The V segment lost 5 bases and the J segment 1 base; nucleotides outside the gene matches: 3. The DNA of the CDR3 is TGTGCCAGCAGCCCAACTAGCGGGGGCACAGATACGCAGTATTTT. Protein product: CASSPTSGGTDTQYF.

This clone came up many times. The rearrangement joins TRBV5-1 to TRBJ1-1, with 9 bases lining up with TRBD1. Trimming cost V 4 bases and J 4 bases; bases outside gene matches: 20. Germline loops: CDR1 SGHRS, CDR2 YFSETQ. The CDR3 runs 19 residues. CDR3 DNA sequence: TGCGCCAGCAGCGCCAGAGTCCCGGGACAGGGAGTGAGGCTCACTGAAGCTTTCTTT. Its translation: CASSARVPGQGVRLTEAFF.

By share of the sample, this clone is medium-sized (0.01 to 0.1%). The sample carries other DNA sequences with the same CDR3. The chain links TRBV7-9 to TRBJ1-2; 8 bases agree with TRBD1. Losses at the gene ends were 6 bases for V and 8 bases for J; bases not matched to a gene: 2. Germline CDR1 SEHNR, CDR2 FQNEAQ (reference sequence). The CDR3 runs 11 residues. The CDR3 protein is CASSRQGGYTF. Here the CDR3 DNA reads TGTGCCAGCAGTCGACAGGGGGGCTACACCTTC.

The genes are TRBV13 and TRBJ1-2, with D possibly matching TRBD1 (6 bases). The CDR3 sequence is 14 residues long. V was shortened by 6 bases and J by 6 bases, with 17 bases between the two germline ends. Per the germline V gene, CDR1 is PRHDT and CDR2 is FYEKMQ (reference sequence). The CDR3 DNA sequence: TGTGCCAGCAGACCGTTAGGGGGGAAAGATGGCTACACCTTC. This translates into CASRPLGGKDGYTF.